This T cell receptor beta chain stems from a study of lung T cells in sarcoidosis with Löfgren's syndrome. Across the whole study: CD4+ T cells build up in sarcoidosis bronchoalveolar lavage fluid. The study, taken as a whole, reports: In alpha-beta pairs, TRAV12-1 favored TRBV2, and their CDR3s were homologous.

TCRdb fed the reads into MiXCR, producing one record per CDR3 protein. Of tens of thousands of distinct CDR3 sequences in the sample, roughly 20% were seen once. This clonotype was counted ten times or more. Its specificity is unknown. Trimming stripped 0 bases from V and 8 bases from J, with 11 bases between. This CDR3 spans 13 amino acids. From germline, CDR1 is MDHEN and CDR2 SYDVKM. The rearrangement links TRBV28 to TRBJ2-7; a possible D gene is TRBD1 (6 bases). Sequencing used CD4+ T cells from PBMCs. This receptor was obtained from a human donor with sarcoidosis (Löfgren's syndrome or another form), or a control subject (not recorded which). The CDR3 loop reads CASSLWGDNKQYV. DNA of the CDR3: TGTGCCAGCAGTTTATGGGGGGACAACAAGCAGTACGTC.